Sequencing of this TCR beta chain was carried out in a study of regulatory T cells in long-lasting Graves disease. Study conclusions and caveats: Persistent patients shared more public clonotypes (2,741) than newly diagnosed patients (under 1,000).

This clonotype came up many times. Its antigen is as yet unknown. Stated time point: newly diagnosed GD, antithyroid drugs for less than 3 months. The TCR library was made from RNA that had been extracted from PBMCs in TRIzol. Library construction for TCR beta used iRepertoire HTBI primers and Arm-PCR of CDR3 regions. TCRdb re-derived calls from the multiplex PCR reads in MiXCR, one entry per CDR3 protein. The sample has roughly 560,000 distinct CDR3 sequences; 12% are singletons. This same sample was also taken into another study, of T cells in Graves' hyperthyroidism and ophthalmopathy. That publication notes: Hyperthyroidism patients were newly diagnosed, had disease duration under 2 months, and were aged 18 to 65 years.

The specimen was peripheral blood mononuclear cells (PBMCs), collected at new diagnosis, from a patient treated with antithyroid drugs. The sequence was collected from a woman in her twenties or thirties with Graves disease.

CDR3 residues: CASSLSGRGQYF. The CDR3 DNA reads TGTGCCAGCAGTTTATCCGGACGGGGTCAGTACTTC. The V call is TRBV12-3 or TRBV12-4, the J call TRBJ2-7, with a weak D call TRBD2 (5 bases). V was cut by 2 bases and J by 10 bases, with 12 bases left in between. The CDR3 runs 12 residues.